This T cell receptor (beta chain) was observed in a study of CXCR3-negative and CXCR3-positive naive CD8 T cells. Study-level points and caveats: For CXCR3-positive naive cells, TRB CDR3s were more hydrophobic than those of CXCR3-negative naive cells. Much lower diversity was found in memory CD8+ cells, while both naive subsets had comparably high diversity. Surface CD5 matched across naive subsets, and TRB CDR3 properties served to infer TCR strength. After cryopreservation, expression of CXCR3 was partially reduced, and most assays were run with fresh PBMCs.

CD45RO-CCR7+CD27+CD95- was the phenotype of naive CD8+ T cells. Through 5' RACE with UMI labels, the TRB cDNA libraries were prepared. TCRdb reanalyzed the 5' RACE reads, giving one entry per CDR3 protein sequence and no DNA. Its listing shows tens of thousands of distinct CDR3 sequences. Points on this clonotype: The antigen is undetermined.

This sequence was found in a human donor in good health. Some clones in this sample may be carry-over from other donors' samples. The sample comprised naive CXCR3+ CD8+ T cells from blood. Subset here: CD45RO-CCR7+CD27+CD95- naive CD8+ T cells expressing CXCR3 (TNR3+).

The CDR3: CASRGDLNTGELFF. V and J are TRBV28 and TRBJ2-2; no DNA is available, so the TRBD2 call from TCRdb remains unchecked. This CDR3 has 14 residues. CDR1 and CDR2 from the germline V gene are MDHEN and SYDVKM.